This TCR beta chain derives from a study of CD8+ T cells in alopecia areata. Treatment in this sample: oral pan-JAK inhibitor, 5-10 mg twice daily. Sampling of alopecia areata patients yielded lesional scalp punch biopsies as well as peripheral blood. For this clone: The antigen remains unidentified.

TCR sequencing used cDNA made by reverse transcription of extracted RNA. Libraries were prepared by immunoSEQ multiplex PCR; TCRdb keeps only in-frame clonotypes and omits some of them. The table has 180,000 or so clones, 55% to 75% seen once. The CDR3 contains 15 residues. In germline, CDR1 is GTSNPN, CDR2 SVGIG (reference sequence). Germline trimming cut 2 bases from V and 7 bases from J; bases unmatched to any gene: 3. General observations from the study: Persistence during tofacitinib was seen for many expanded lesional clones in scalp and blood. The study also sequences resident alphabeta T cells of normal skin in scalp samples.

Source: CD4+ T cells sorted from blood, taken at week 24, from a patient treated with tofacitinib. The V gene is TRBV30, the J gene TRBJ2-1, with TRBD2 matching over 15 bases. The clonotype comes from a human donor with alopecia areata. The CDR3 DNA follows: TGTGCCTGGAGTCCCGGGACTAGCGGGGGGAATGAGCAGTTCTTC. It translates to CAWSPGTSGGNEQFF.